These T cell receptor beta chains were read from a single sample in a study of blood T cell repertoires in COVID-19. Here immunoSEQ multiplex PCR was the method, and the copy in TCRdb shows in-frame clones only, minus some. The table has roughly 34,000 clones, over 75% seen once. Sequencing was performed on peripheral blood. These receptors were obtained from a man in his sixties with active COVID-19. Both conserved end residues are part of each CDR3. Fields, in order: V gene, D gene, clone size, J gene, CDR3 DNA, CDR3 protein. The D gene is left open where the match is weak. Not all rows give a size; the values are once, few, many and, for expanded clones, a class.

V: TRBV7-3
D: TRBD2
size: .
J: TRBJ2-3
DNA: TGTGCCAGTAAACCGGGACTAGCGGCAGATACGCAGTATTTT
CDR3: CASKPGLAADTQYF

V: TRBV4-1
D: .
size: .
J: TRBJ1-1
DNA: TGCGCCAGCAGCCAAGGATTATCAGGGGTCACTGAAGCTTTCTTT
CDR3: CASSQGLSGVTEAFF

V: TRBV30
D: .
size: .
J: TRBJ1-2
DNA: TGTGCCTGGAATCGGCAGGGAGGATATGGCTACACCTTC
CDR3: CAWNRQGGYGYTF

V: TRBV15
D: .
size: .
J: TRBJ2-1
DNA: TGTGCCACCAGCACGCTAGAGGTCAATGAGCAGTTCTTC
CDR3: CATSTLEVNEQFF

V: TRBV7-9
D: TRBD2
size: .
J: TRBJ2-1
DNA: TGTGCCAGCAGCGAACCGGGACTAGCGGGAGTCGGGGAGCAGTTCTTC
CDR3: CASSEPGLAGVGEQFF

V: TRBV19
D: TRBD1
size: .
J: TRBJ1-4
DNA: TGTGCCAGTAGTAAGACAGGGCGGAGGTATGAAAAACTGTTTTTT
CDR3: CASSKTGRRYEKLFF

V: TRBV12-5
D: TRBD1
size: .
J: TRBJ1-1
DNA: TGTGCTAGTGGTAAGGACAGGGAGAACACTGAAGCTTTCTTT
CDR3: CASGKDRENTEAFF

V: TRBV19
D: TRBD1
size: .
J: TRBJ1-6
DNA: TGTGCCAGTACCCCGGGACAGGGTGGTAATTCACCCCTCCACTTT
CDR3: CASTPGQGGNSPLHF

V: TRBV12-5
D: .
size: .
J: TRBJ1-1
DNA: TGTGCTAGTGGTCCTCCCGGGGTTATAGGGCAGAACACTGAAGCTTTCTTT
CDR3: CASGPPGVIGQNTEAFF

V: TRBV7-9
D: TRBD1
size: .
J: TRBJ1-6
DNA: TGTGCCAGCAGCTTGCGGGACAGTAATTCACCCCTCCACTTT
CDR3: CASSLRDSNSPLHF

V: TRBV2
D: TRBD1
size: .
J: TRBJ1-1
DNA: TGTGCCAGCGCGGGACAGGGTAACACTGAAGCTTTCTTT
CDR3: CASAGQGNTEAFF

V: TRBV3-1/TRBV3-2
D: .
size: .
J: TRBJ2-7
DNA: TGTGCCAGCAGCCAAGGGCGGAGATACGAGCAGTACTTC
CDR3: CASSQGRRYEQYF

V: TRBV9
D: .
size: .
J: TRBJ2-6
DNA: TGTGCCAGCAGCACACAGGTTTCCCTAAGCTCTGGGGCCAACGTCCTGACTTTC
CDR3: CASSTQVSLSSGANVLTF

V: TRBV2
D: .
size: .
J: TRBJ2-4
DNA: TGTGCCAGCAGGGTGTCGGAGAACATTCAGTACTTC
CDR3: CASRVSENIQYF

V: TRBV6-5
D: TRBD1
size: once
J: TRBJ2-1
DNA: TGTGCCAGCAGCGGGACAGGGGGGCACAATGAGCAGTTCTTC
CDR3: CASSGTGGHNEQFF

V: TRBV18
D: .
size: .
J: TRBJ2-2
DNA: TGTGCCAGCTCACCTTCTGACAGGATCAACACCGGGGAGCTGTTTTTT
CDR3: CASSPSDRINTGELFF

V: TRBV11-3
D: .
size: .
J: TRBJ2-1
DNA: TGTGCCAGCGCCAAAGGGGGGCTGGCGGGGGTCAATGAGCAGTTCTTC
CDR3: CASAKGGLAGVNEQFF

V: TRBV19
D: TRBD2
size: .
J: TRBJ2-2
DNA: TGTGCCAGTAATCCCCCCTTAGGGCGTAATAGCGGGGCGAACACCGGGGAGCTGTTTTTT
CDR3: CASNPPLGRNSGANTGELFF